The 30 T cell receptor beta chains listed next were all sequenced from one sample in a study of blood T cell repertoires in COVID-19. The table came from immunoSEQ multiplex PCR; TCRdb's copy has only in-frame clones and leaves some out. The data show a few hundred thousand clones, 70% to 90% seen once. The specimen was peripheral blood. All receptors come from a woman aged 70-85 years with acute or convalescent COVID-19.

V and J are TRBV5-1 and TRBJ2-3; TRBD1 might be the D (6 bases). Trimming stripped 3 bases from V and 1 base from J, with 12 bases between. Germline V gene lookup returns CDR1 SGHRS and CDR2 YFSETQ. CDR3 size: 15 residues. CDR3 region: CASSSPQGRTDTQYF. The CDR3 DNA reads TGCGCCAGCAGCTCCCCACAGGGTCGCACAGATACGCAGTATTTT.

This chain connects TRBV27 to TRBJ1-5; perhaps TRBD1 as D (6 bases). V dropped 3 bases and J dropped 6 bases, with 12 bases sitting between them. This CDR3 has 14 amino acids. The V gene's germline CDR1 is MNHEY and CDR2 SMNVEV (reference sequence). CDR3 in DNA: TGTGCCAGCAGTTTCGCAGGGGCCACTCAGCCCCAGCATTTT. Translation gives CASSFAGATQPQHF.

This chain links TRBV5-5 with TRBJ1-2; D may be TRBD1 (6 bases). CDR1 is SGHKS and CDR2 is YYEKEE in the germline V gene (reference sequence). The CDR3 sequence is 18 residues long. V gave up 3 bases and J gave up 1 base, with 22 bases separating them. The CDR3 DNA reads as TGTGCCAGCAGCTATTCTATCCCGGACAGAAACCTTAACTATGGCTACACCTTC. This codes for CASSYSIPDRNLNYGYTF. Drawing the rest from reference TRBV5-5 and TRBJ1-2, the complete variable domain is DAGVTQSPTHLIKTRGQQVTLRCSPISGHKSVSWYQQVLGQGPQFIFQYYEKEERGRGNFPDRFSARQFPNYSSELNVNALLLGDSALYLCASSYSIPDRNLNYGYTFGSGTRLTVV.

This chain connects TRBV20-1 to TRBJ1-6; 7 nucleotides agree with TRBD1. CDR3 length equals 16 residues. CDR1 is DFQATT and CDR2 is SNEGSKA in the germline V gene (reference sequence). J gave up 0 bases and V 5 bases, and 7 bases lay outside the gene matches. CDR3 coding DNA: TGCAGTGCTCGTGGACAGGCAAGCTCCTATAATTCACCCCTCCACTTT. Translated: CSARGQASSYNSPLHF.

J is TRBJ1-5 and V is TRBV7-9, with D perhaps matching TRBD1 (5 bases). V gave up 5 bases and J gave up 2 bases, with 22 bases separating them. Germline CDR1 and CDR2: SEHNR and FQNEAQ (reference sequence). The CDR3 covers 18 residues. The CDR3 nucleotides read TGTGCCAGCAGCCTCGGAAGCGGGGGGGATTGGGGCAATCAGCCCCAGCATTTT. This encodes CASSLGSGGDWGNQPQHF.

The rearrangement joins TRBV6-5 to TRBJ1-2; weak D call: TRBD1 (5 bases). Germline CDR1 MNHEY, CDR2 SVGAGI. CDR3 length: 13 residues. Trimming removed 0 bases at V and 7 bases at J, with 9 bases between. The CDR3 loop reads CASSYSGVGGYTF. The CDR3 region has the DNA TGTGCCAGCAGTTACTCAGGGGTGGGTGGCTACACCTTC.

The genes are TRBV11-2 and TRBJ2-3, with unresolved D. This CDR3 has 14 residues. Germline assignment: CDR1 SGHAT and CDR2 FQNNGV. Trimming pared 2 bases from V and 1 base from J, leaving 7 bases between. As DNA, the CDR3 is TGTGCCAGCAGCTTAACCGCGGGCACAGATACGCAGTATTTT. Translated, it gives CASSLTAGTDTQYF.

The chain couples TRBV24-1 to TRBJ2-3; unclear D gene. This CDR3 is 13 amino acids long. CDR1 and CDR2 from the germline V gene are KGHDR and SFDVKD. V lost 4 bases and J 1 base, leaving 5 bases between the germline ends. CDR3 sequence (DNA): TGTGCCACCAGTGAACACCGCACAGATACGCAGTATTTT. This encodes CATSEHRTDTQYF.

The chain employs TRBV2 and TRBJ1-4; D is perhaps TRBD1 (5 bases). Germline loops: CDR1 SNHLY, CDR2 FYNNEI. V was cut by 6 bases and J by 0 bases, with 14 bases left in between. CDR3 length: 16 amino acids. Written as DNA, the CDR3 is TGTGCCAGCAGCGCCCAGGGACTCCCAACTAATGAAAAACTGTTTTTT. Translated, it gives CASSAQGLPTNEKLFF.

CDR3 residues: CASSIVIGSSGEQYF. The CDR3 region has the DNA TGTGCCAGTAGTATCGTCATTGGGAGTTCCGGCGAGCAGTACTTC. The rearrangement joins TRBV19 to TRBJ2-7; a possible D gene is TRBD2 (5 bases). This CDR3 comprises 15 residues. V lost 3 bases to trimming and J lost 6 bases, with 18 bases between them. Germline V gene data show CDR1 as LNHDA and CDR2 as SQIVND (reference sequence).

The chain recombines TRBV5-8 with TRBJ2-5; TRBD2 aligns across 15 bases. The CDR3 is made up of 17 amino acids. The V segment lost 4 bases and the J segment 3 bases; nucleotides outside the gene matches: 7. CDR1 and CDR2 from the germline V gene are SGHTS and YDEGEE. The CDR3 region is CASSTGLAGGDEETQYF. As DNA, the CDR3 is TGTGCCAGCAGCACGGGACTAGCGGGGGGCGATGAAGAGACCCAGTACTTC. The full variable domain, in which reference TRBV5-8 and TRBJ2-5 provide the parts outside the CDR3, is EAGVTQSPTHLIKTRGQQATLRCSPISGHTSVYWYQQALGLGLQFLLWYDEGEERNRGNFPPRFSGRQFPNYSSELNVNALELEDSALYLCASSTGLAGGDEETQYFGPGTRLLVL.

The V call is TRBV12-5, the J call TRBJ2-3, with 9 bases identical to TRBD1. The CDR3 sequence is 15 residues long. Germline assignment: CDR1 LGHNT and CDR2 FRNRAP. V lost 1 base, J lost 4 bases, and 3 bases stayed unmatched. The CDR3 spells CASGLGQGEADTQYF. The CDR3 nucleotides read TGTGCTAGTGGTTTGGGACAGGGGGAGGCAGATACGCAGTATTTT.

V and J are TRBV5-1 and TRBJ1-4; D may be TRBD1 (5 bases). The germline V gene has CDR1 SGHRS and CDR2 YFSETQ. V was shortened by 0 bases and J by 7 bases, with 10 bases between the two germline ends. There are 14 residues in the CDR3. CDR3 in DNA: TGCGCCAGCAGCTTGGGAGACAGCCTTGAAAAACTGTTTTTT. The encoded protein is CASSLGDSLEKLFF. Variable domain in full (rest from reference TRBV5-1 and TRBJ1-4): KAGVTQTPRYLIKTRGQQVTLSCSPISGHRSVSWYQQTPGQGLQFLFEYFSETQRNKGNFPGRFSGRQFSNSRSEMNVSTLELGDSALYLCASSLGDSLEKLFFGSGTQLSVL.

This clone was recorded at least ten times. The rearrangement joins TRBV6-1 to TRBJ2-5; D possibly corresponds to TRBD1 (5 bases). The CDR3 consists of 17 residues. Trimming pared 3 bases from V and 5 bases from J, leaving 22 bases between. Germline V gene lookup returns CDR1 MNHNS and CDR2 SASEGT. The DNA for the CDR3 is TGTGCCAGCAGTGAGTGGGAAACAGGTGGTCGATGGGAGACCCAGTACTTC. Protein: CASSEWETGGRWETQYF.

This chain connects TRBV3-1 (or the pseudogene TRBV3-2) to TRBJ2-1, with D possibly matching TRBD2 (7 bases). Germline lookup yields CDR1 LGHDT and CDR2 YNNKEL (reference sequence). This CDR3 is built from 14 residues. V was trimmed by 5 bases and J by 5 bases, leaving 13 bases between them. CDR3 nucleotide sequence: TGTGCCAGCAGCGCCCCCGGGGGGCACAATGAGCAGTTCTTC. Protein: CASSAPGGHNEQFF.

The CDR3: CASSAHPGQGTEAFF. DNA of the CDR3: TGTGCCAGTAGTGCTCATCCGGGACAGGGAACTGAAGCTTTCTTT. The genes are TRBV19 and TRBJ1-1; 9 bases align to TRBD1. The CDR3 has 15 residues. CDR1 LNHDA and CDR2 SQIVND come from the germline V gene (reference sequence). V lost 5 bases and J lost 5; bases outside the gene matches: 9.

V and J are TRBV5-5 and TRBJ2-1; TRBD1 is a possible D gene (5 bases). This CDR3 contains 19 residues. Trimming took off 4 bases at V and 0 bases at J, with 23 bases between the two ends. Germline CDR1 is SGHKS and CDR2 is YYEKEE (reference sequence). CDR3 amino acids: CASSPRRVVGQSSYNEQFF. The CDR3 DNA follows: TGTGCCAGCAGCCCGAGGCGTGTGGTGGGGCAGAGCTCCTACAATGAGCAGTTCTTC.

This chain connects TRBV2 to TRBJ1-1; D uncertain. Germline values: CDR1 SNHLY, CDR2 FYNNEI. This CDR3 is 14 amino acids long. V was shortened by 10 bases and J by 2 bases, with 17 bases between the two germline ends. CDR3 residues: CATISRVVNTEAFF. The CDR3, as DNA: TGTGCCACGATATCTCGCGTCGTTAACACTGAAGCTTTCTTT. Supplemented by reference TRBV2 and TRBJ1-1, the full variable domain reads EPEVTQTPSHQVTQMGQEVILRCVPISNHLYFYWYRQILGQKVEFLVSFYNNEISEKSEIFDDQFSVERPDGSNFTLKIRSTKLEDSAMYFCATISRVVNTEAFFGQGTRLTVV.

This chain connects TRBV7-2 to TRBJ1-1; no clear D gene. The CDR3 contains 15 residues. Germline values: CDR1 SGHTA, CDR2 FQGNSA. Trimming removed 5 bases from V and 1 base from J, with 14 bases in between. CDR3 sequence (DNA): TGTGCCAGCAGCCCCCGGAGGGCTGGGAACACTGAAGCTTTCTTT. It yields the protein CASSPRRAGNTEAFF.

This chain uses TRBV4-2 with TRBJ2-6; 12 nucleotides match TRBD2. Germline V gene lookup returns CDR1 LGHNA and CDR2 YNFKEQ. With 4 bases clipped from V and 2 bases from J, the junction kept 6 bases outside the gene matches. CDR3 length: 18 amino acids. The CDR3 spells CASSRPLAGGPGANVLTF. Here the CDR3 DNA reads TGTGCCAGCAGCCGACCCCTAGCGGGGGGGCCTGGGGCCAACGTCCTGACTTTC.

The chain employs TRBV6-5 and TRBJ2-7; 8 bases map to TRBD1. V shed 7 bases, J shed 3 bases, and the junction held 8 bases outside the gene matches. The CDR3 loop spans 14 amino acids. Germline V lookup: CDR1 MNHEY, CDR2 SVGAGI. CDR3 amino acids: CASKADRGLYEQYF. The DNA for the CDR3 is TGTGCCAGCAAAGCCGACAGGGGCCTCTACGAGCAGTACTTC.

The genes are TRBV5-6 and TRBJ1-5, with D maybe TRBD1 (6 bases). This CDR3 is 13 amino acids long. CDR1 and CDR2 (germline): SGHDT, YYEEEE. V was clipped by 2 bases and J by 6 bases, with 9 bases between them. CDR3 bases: TGTGCCAGCAGCTTTAGGGGGGGTCAGCCCCAGCATTTT. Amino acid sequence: CASSFRGGQPQHF.

The CDR3 region has the DNA TGCGCCAGCAGCTTGGCCGGACAGGGGCGAGATTCACCCCTCCACTTT. Residues: CASSLAGQGRDSPLHF. The chain joins TRBV5-1 to TRBJ1-6, with 9 bases matching TRBD1. The germline V gene encodes CDR1 SGHRS and CDR2 YFSETQ. There are 16 residues in the CDR3. V lost 0 bases, J lost 8 bases, and 6 bases stayed unmatched.

CDR3 coding DNA: TGCGCCACCGGGGGTGGCTATGGCTACACCTTC. It is translated as CATGGGYGYTF. The chain carries TRBV4-1 and TRBJ1-2, with a tentative D call TRBD1 (5 bases). The CDR3 sequence is 11 residues long. Germline CDR1 is MGHRA and CDR2 is YSYEKL. The ends were cut back, 10 bases at V and 4 bases at J, with 10 bases in the middle.

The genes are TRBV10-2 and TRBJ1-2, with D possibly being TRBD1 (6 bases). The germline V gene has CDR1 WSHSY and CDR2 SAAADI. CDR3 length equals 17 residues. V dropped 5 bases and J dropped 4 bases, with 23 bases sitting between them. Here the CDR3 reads CASSLGTPPSRGYGYTF. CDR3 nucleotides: TGCGCCAGCAGTCTCGGGACACCTCCCTCCAGGGGCTATGGCTACACCTTC.

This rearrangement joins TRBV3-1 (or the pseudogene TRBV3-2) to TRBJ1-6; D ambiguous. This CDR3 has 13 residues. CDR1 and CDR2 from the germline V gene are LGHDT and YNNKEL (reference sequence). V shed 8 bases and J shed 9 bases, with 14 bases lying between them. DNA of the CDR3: TGTGCCAGCGCGAGGGATTCAGGTTCACCCCTCCACTTT. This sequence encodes CASARDSGSPLHF.

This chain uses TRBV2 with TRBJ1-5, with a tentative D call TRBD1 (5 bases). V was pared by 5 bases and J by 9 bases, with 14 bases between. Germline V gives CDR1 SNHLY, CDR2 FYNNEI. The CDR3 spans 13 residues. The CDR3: CASSSREPGPQHF. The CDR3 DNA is TGTGCCAGCAGTTCCAGGGAACCAGGGCCCCAGCATTTT.

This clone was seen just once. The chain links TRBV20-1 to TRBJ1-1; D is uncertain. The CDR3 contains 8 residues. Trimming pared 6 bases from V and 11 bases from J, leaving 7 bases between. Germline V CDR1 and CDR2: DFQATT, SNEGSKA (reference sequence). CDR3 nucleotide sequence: TGCAGTGCCACGGGGGCTTTCTTT. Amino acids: CSATGAFF.

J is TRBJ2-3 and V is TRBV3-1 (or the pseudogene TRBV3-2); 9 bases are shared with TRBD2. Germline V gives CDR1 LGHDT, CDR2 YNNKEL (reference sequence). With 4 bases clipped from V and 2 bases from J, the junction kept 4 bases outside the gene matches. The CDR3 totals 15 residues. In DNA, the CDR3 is TGTGCCAGCAGCCGTTTAGCGGGGGCCACAGATACGCAGTATTTT. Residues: CASSRLAGATDTQYF.

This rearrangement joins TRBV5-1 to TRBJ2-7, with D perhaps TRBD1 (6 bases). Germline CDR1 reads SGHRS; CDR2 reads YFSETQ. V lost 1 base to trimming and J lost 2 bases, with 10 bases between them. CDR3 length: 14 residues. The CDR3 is CASSLRGTPYEQYF. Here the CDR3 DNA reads TGCGCCAGCAGCTTGAGGGGGACCCCCTACGAGCAGTACTTC.